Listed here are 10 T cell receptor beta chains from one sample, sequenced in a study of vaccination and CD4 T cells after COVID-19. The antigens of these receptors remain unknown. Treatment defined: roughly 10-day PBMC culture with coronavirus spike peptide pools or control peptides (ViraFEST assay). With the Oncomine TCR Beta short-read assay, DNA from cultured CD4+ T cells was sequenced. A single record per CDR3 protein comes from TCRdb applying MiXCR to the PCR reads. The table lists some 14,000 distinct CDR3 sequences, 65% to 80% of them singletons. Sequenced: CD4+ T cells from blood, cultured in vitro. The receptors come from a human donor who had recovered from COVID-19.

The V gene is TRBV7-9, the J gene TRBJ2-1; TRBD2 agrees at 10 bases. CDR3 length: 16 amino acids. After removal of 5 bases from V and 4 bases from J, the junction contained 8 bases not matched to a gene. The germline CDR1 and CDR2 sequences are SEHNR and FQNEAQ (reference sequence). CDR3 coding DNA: TGTGCCAGCAGCCCCCTAGCGGGAGACTCATACAATGAGCAGTTCTTC. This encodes CASSPLAGDSYNEQFF.

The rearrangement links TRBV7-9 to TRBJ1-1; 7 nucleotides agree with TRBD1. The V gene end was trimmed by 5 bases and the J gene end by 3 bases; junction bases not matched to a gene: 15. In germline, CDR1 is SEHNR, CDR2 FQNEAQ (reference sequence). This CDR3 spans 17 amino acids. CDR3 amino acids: CASSEKTGTRPHTEAFF. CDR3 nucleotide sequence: TGTGCCAGCAGCGAGAAGACAGGGACGAGGCCCCACACTGAAGCTTTCTTT.

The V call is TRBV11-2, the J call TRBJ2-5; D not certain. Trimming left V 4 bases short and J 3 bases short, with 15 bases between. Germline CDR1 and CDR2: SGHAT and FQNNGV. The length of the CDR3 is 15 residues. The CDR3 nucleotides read TGTGCCAGCAGCTACGGACCAACAAATAAAGAGACCCAGTACTTC. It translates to CASSYGPTNKETQYF.

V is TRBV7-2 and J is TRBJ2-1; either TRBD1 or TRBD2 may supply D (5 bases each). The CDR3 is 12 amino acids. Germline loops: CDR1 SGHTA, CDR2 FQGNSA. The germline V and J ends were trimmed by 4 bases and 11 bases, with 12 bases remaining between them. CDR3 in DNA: TGTGCCAGCAGCTCTCCACCGGGACAGCAGTTCTTC. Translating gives CASSSPPGQQFF.

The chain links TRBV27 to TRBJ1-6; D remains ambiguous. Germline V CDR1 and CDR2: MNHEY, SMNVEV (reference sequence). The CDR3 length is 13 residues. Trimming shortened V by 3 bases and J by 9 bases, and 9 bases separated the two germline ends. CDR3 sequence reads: CASSFDMISPLHF. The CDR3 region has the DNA TGTGCCAGCAGTTTTGACATGATTTCACCCCTCCACTTT.

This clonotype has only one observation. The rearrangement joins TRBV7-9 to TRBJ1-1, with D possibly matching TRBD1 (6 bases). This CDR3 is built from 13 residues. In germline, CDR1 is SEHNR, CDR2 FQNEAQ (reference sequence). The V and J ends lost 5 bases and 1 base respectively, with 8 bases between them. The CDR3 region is CASSIGGNTEAFF. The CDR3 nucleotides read TGTGCCAGCAGCATAGGGGGGAACACTGAAGCTTTCTTT.

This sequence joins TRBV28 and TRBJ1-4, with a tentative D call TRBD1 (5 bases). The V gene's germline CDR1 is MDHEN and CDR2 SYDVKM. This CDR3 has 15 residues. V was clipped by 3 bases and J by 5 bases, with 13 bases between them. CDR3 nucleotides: TGTGCCAGCAGTTTCTCTGGGGGGAGGAATGAAAAACTGTTTTTT. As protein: CASSFSGGRNEKLFF. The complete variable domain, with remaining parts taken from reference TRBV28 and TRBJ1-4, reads DVKVTQSSRYLVKRTGEKVFLECVQDMDHENMFWYRQDPGLGLRLIYFSYDVKMKEKGDIPEGYSVSREKKERFSLILESASTNQTSMYLCASSFSGGRNEKLFFGSGTQLSVL.

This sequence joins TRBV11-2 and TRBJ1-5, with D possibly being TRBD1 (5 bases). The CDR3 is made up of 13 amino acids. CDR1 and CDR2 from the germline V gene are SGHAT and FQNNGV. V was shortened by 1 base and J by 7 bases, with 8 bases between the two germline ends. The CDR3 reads CASSLAAGQPQHF. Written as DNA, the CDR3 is TGTGCCAGCAGCTTAGCAGCAGGGCAGCCCCAGCATTTT.

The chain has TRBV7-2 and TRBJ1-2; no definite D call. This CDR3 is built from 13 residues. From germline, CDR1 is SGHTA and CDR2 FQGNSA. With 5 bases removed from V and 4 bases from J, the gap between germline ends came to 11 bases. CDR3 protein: CASSLGPLYGYTF. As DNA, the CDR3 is TGTGCCAGCAGCCTTGGACCTCTCTATGGCTACACCTTC. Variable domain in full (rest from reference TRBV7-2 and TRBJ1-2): GAGVSQSPSNKVTEKGKDVELRCDPISGHTALYWYRQSLGQGLEFLIYFQGNSAPDKSGLPSDRFSAERTGGSVSTLTIQRTQQEDSAVYLCASSLGPLYGYTFGSGTRLTVV.

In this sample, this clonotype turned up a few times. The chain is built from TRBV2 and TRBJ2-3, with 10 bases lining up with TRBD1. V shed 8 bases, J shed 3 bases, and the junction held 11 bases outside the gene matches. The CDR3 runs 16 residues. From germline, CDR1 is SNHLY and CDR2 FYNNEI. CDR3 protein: CASYRDRGWGTDTQYF. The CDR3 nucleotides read TGTGCCAGCTACCGGGACAGGGGATGGGGTACAGATACGCAGTATTTT.